The TCR beta chain under discussion was sequenced for a study of PD-1 blockade in classical Hodgkin lymphoma. The germline V gene encodes CDR1 SGDLS and CDR2 YYNGEE. V was trimmed by 4 bases and J by 1 base, leaving 11 bases between them. This CDR3 contains 15 residues. Repertoires were generated with immunoSEQ multiplex PCR, while TCRdb's copy carries only in-frame clones and drops some. The sample consists of some 41,000 clones, 88% of them appearing once. Every patient experienced relapse after autologous stem cell transplantation, and brentuximab vedotin exposure varied. This TCR was sampled from a human donor with classical Hodgkin lymphoma. This specimen was peripheral blood mononuclear cells (PBMCs), taken before the second cycle of nivolumab. The V call is TRBV9, the J call TRBJ2-2; weak D call: TRBD1 (6 bases). CDR3 coding DNA: TGTGCCAGCAGCCCTCGGACAGAGAACACCGGGGAGCTGTTTTTT. Protein: CASSPRTENTGELFF.